Listed here are 16 T cell receptor beta chains from one sample, sequenced in a study of cytomegalovirus exposure and HLA in healthy donors. The study ran its PCR with 60 Vbeta and 13 Jbeta primers. The data were produced by immunoSEQ multiplex PCR, yet TCRdb's version contains in-frame clones alone and is incomplete. The sample holds around 150,000 clones, around three quarters seen once. The sample comprised PBMCs. The receptors originated from a middle-aged woman in good health and CMV-seronegative.

This chain joins TRBV7-2 and TRBJ2-5; TRBD2 agrees at 12 bases. Germline assignment: CDR1 SGHTA and CDR2 FQGNSA. This CDR3 is 16 amino acids long. With 1 base clipped from V and 0 bases from J, the junction kept 0 bases outside the gene matches. CDR3 DNA: TGTGCCAGCAGCTTAGGGACTAGCGGGAACCAAGAGACCCAGTACTTC. The encoded protein is CASSLGTSGNQETQYF.

This chain joins TRBV5-5 and TRBJ2-1; 12 bases agree with TRBD1. The CDR3 length is 15 residues. Losses at the gene ends were 0 bases for V and 7 bases for J; bases not matched to a gene: 2. Germline V gene data show CDR1 as SGHKS and CDR2 as YYEKEE (reference sequence). The DNA of the CDR3 is TGTGCCAGCAGCTTGGTGGGACAGGGGGCGAATGAGCAGTTCTTC. It codes for CASSLVGQGANEQFF.

This sequence joins TRBV9 and TRBJ1-4; D remains unclear. From germline, CDR1 is SGDLS and CDR2 YYNGEE. V was cut by 1 base and J by 0 bases, with 4 bases left in between. The CDR3 is made up of 14 amino acids. CDR3 DNA sequence: TGTGCCAGCAGCGTATCAGCAACTAATGAAAAACTGTTTTTT. Amino acid sequence: CASSVSATNEKLFF.

The V and J genes are TRBV2 and TRBJ1-1; 7 bases agree with TRBD1. The CDR3 is 15 amino acids. Germline V gene sequence: CDR1 SNHLY, CDR2 FYNNEI. Trimming removed 7 bases from V and 4 bases from J; junction bases left unmatched: 12. CDR3 protein: CASKSGTAVGTEAFF. In DNA, the CDR3 is TGTGCCAGCAAGTCCGGGACAGCTGTTGGCACTGAAGCTTTCTTT. Together with reference TRBV2 and TRBJ1-1, the CDR3 gives the full variable domain: EPEVTQTPSHQVTQMGQEVILRCVPISNHLYFYWYRQILGQKVEFLVSFYNNEISEKSEIFDDQFSVERPDGSNFTLKIRSTKLEDSAMYFCASKSGTAVGTEAFFGQGTRLTVV.

This clone was seen a handful of times. J is TRBJ2-7 and V is TRBV28; possibly TRBD2 for D (6 bases). The CDR3 covers 15 residues. Between the trimmed V and J ends, which lost 4 bases and 0 bases, there was a span of 13 bases. The germline V gene encodes CDR1 MDHEN and CDR2 SYDVKM. DNA for the CDR3: TGTGCCAGCAGTTCCACTAGCAAGAGCTCCTACGAGCAGTACTTC. The encoded protein is CASSSTSKSSYEQYF.

The chain uses TRBV5-1 and TRBJ2-6; no firm D call. There are 14 residues in the CDR3. Germline CDR1 is SGHRS and CDR2 is YFSETQ. Trimming removed 2 bases from V and 0 bases from J, with 3 bases in between. The CDR3 reads CASSFNSGANVLTF. CDR3 sequence (DNA): TGCGCCAGCAGCTTCAACTCTGGGGCCAACGTCCTGACTTTC.

The chain carries TRBV5-6 and TRBJ2-7; D possibly corresponds to TRBD1 (8 bases). From germline, CDR1 is SGHDT and CDR2 YYEEEE. The CDR3 consists of 16 residues. Trimming left V 2 bases short and J 0 bases short, with 15 bases between. The CDR3 sequence: CASSFDTGGGSYEQYF. For the CDR3, the DNA is TGTGCCAGCAGCTTTGATACAGGGGGGGGCTCCTACGAGCAGTACTTC.

This clone was found a few times. This sequence joins TRBV19 and TRBJ2-6; tentatively, D is TRBD1 (5 bases). V was shortened by 8 bases and J by 3 bases, with 11 bases between the two germline ends. The germline gives CDR1 LNHDA, CDR2 SQIVND (reference sequence). This CDR3 is built from 14 residues. The CDR3 DNA follows: TGTGCCAGTGCCCGACAGAGTGGGGCCAACGTCCTGACTTTC. Translation gives CASARQSGANVLTF.

This sequence joins TRBV19 and TRBJ1-3, with D uncertain. This CDR3 spans 15 amino acids. CDR1 and CDR2 (germline): LNHDA, SQIVND (reference sequence). Trimming left V 7 bases short and J 0 bases short, with 13 bases between. As DNA, the CDR3 is TGTGCCAGTAAAGCGGTGGTCAACTCTGGAAACACCATATATTTT. This codes for CASKAVVNSGNTIYF.

This clone was observed a few times. The chain employs TRBV6-1 and TRBJ1-2; maybe TRBD1 (5 bases). Trimming left V 7 bases short and J 8 bases short, with 20 bases between. The germline CDR1 and CDR2 sequences are MNHNS and SASEGT. CDR3 length equals 14 residues. This CDR3 reads CASKGGDPHGGYTF. CDR3 sequence (DNA): TGTGCCAGCAAAGGAGGGGACCCTCACGGGGGCTACACCTTC.

DNA of the CDR3: TGTGCCAGCAGCCCACAGGGGACGAACACTGAAGCTTTCTTT. Its translation: CASSPQGTNTEAFF. The chain has TRBV9 and TRBJ1-1; 7 bases map to TRBD1. Germline V gene lookup returns CDR1 SGDLS and CDR2 YYNGEE. CDR3 length: 14 amino acids. The J segment lost 1 base and the V segment lost 4 bases, leaving 4 bases of the junction unmatched.

This chain links TRBV13 with TRBJ2-7, with D unresolved. Trimming shortened V by 1 base and J by 3 bases, and 4 bases separated the two germline ends. CDR3 length equals 12 residues. Germline V gene lookup returns CDR1 PRHDT and CDR2 FYEKMQ (reference sequence). The CDR3 reads CASSLDYYEQYF. In DNA, the CDR3 is TGTGCCAGCAGCTTAGATTACTACGAGCAGTACTTC.

This rearrangement joins TRBV19 to TRBJ1-1; D unresolved. The CDR3 spans 15 residues. Trimming removed 1 base from V and 0 bases from J, with 9 bases in between. Germline V gene data show CDR1 as LNHDA and CDR2 as SQIVND (reference sequence). The DNA of the CDR3 is TGTGCCAGTAGTATAGGCCCGGGTTTGAACACTGAAGCTTTCTTT. Residues: CASSIGPGLNTEAFF.

This sequence joins TRBV5-8 and TRBJ1-4; D gene uncertain. There are 14 residues in the CDR3. V was shortened by 2 bases and J by 7 bases, with 12 bases between the two germline ends. From germline, CDR1 is SGHTS and CDR2 YDEGEE. The CDR3 loop is CASSFWEVREKLFF. The CDR3 bases are TGTGCCAGCAGCTTTTGGGAGGTCCGTGAAAAACTGTTTTTT.

The chain uses TRBV19 and TRBJ1-5; 10 bases are a match to TRBD1. The germline V gene encodes CDR1 LNHDA and CDR2 SQIVND (reference sequence). The J segment lost 3 bases and the V segment lost 7 bases, leaving 6 bases of the junction unmatched. The CDR3 loop spans 15 amino acids. The CDR3 region is CASTTGQGPNQPQHF. As DNA, the CDR3 is TGTGCCAGTACTACGGGACAGGGGCCCAATCAGCCCCAGCATTTT.

The chain is built from TRBV5-1 and TRBJ1-1; TRBD1 matches at 9 bases. With V trimmed by 3 bases and J by 5 bases, 8 bases remained unmatched. CDR3 length equals 15 residues. Germline CDR1 is SGHRS and CDR2 is YFSETQ. The CDR3 nucleotides read TGCGCCAGCAGCTCGGGACAGGGAGTCGGGACTGAAGCTTTCTTT. Its translation is CASSSGQGVGTEAFF.